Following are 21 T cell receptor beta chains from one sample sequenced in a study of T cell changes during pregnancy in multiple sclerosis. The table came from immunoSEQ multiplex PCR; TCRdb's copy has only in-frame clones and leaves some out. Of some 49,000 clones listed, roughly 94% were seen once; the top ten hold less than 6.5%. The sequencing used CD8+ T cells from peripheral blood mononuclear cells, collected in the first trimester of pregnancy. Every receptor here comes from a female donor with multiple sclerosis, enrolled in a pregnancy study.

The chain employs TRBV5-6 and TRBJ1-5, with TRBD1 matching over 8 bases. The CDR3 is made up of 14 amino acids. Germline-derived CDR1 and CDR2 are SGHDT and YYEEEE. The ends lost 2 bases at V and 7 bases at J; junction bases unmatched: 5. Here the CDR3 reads CASSLGQGGQPQHF. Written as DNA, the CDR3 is TGTGCCAGCAGCTTAGGACAGGGTGGCCAGCCCCAGCATTTT.

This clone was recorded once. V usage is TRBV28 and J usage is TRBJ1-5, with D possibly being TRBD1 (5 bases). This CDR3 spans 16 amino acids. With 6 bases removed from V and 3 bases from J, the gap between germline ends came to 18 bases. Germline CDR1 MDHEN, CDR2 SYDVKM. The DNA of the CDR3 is TGTGCCAGCAGCTCACTTCGACAGCCTTACAATCAGCCCCAGCATTTT. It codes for CASSSLRQPYNQPQHF. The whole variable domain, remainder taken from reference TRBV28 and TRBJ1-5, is DVKVTQSSRYLVKRTGEKVFLECVQDMDHENMFWYRQDPGLGLRLIYFSYDVKMKEKGDIPEGYSVSREKKERFSLILESASTNQTSMYLCASSSLRQPYNQPQHFGDGTRLSIL.

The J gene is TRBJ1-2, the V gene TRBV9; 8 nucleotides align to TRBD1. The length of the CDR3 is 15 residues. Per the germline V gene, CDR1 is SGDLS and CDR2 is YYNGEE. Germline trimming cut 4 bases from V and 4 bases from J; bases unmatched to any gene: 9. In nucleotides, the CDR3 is TGTGCCAGCAGCATCCAGGGGGCGGATAGCTATGGCTACACCTTC. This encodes CASSIQGADSYGYTF.

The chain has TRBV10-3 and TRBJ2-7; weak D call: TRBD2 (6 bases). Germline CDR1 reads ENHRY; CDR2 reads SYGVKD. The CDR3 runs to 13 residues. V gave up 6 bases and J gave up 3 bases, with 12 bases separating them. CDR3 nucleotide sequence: TGTGCCATCAGAGGGGAGGCTAGCTACGAGCAGTACTTC. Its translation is CAIRGEASYEQYF.

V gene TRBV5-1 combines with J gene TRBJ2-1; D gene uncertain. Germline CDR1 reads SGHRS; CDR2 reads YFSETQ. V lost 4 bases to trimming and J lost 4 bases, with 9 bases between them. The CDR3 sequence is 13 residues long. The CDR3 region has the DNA TGCGCCAGCAGCCCAGATAATTACAATGAGCAGTTCTTC. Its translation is CASSPDNYNEQFF.

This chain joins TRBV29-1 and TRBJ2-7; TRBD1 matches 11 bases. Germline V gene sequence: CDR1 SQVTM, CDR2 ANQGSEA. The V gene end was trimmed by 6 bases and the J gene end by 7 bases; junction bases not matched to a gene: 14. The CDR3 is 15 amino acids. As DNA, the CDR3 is TGCAGCGTGAGGTTGGGGGGGACAGGGGGAAGAGAGCAGTACTTC. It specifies CSVRLGGTGGREQYF.

CDR3 sequence (DNA): TGCGCCAGCAGTGAGCTCGCGGGTCCCTCCTCCCCCGAGCAGTACTTC. This translates into CASSELAGPSSPEQYF. V usage is TRBV10-2 and J usage is TRBJ2-7; D is perhaps TRBD2 (5 bases). The V and J ends lost 2 bases and 6 bases respectively, with 20 bases between them. In germline, CDR1 is WSHSY, CDR2 SAAADI. CDR3 length: 16 amino acids.

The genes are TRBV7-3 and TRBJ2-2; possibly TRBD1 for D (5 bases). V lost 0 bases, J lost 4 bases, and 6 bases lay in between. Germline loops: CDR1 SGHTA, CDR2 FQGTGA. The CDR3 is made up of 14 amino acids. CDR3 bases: TGTGCCAGCAGCTTAACACAGGCCACCGGGGAGCTGTTTTTT. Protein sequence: CASSLTQATGELFF.

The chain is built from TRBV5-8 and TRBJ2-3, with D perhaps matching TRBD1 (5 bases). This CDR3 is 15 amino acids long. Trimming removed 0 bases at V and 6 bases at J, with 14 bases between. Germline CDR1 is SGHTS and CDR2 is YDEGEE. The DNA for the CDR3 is TGTGCCAGCAGCTTGGCCCGGGTAAAGGGGGATACGCAGTATTTT. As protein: CASSLARVKGDTQYF.

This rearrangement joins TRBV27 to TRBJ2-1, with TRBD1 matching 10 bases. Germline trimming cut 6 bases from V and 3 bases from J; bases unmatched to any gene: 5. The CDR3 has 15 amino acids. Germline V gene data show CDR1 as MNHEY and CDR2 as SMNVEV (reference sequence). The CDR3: CASRVGQGDYNEQFF. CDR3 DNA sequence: TGTGCCAGCAGGGTCGGACAGGGGGACTACAATGAGCAGTTCTTC.

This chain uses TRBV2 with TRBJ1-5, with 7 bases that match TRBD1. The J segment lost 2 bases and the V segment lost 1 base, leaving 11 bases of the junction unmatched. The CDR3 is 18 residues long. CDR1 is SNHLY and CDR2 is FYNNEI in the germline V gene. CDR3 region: CASSEGGQVKTGNQPQHF. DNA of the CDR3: TGTGCCAGCAGTGAAGGAGGACAGGTGAAAACGGGCAATCAGCCCCAGCATTTT.

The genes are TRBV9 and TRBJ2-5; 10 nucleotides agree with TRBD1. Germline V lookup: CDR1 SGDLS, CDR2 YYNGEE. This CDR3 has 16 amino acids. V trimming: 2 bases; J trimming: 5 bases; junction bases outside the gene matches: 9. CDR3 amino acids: CASSVRDRGGGETQYF. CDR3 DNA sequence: TGTGCCAGCAGCGTCCGGGACAGGGGTGGGGGGGAGACCCAGTACTTC.

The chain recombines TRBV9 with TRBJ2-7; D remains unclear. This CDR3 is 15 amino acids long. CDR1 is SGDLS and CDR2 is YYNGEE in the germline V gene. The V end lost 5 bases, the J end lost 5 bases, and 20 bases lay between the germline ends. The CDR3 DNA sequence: TGTGCCAGCAGTGACGCCCCGCGGTTGGAAGACGAGCAGTACTTC. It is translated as CASSDAPRLEDEQYF.

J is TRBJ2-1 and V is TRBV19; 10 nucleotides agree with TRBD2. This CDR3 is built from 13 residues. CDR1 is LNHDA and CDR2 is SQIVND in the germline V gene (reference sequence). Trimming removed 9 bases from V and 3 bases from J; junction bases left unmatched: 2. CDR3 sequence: CASVAGGYNEQFF. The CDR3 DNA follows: TGTGCCAGCGTAGCGGGAGGCTACAATGAGCAGTTCTTC. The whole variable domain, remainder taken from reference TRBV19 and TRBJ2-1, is DGGITQSPKYLFRKEGQNVTLSCEQNLNHDAMYWYRQDPGQGLRLIYYSQIVNDFQKGDIAEGYSVSREKKESFPLTVTSAQKNPTAFYLCASVAGGYNEQFFGPGTRLTVL.

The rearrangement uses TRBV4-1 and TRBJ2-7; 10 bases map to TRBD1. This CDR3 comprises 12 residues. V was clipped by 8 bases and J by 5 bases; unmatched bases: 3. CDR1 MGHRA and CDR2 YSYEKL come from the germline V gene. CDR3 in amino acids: CASVGQGNEQYF. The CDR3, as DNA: TGCGCCAGCGTGGGACAGGGGAACGAGCAGTACTTC.

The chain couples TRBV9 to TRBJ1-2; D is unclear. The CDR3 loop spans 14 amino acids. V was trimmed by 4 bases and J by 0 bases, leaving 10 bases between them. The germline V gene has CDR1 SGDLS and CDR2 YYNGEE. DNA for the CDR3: TGTGCCAGCAGCCCCTATGTAGCTAACTATGGCTACACCTTC. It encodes CASSPYVANYGYTF.

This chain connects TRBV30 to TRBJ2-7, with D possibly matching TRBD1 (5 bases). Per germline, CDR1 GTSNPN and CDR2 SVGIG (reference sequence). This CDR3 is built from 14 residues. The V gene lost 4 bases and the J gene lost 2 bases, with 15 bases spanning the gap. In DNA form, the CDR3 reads TGTGCCTGGAAGTCGACAGAATCGGCCTACGAGCAGTACTTC. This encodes CAWKSTESAYEQYF.

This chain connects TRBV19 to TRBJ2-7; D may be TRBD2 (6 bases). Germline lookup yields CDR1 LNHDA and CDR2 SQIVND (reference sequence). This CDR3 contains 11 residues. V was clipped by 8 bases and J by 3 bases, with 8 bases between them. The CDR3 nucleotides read TGTGCCAGTTCCGGGAGCTACGAGCAGTACTTC. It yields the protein CASSGSYEQYF.

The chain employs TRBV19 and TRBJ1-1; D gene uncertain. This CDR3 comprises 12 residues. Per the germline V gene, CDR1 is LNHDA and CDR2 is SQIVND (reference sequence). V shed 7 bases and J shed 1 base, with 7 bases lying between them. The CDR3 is CASTYGNTEAFF. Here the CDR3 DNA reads TGTGCCAGTACCTACGGGAACACTGAAGCTTTCTTT.

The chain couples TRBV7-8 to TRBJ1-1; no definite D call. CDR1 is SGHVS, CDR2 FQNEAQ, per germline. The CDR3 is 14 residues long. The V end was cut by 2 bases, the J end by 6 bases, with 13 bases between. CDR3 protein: CASSLLGSLPEAFF. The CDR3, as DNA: TGTGCCAGCAGCTTACTAGGGAGTCTCCCTGAAGCTTTCTTT.

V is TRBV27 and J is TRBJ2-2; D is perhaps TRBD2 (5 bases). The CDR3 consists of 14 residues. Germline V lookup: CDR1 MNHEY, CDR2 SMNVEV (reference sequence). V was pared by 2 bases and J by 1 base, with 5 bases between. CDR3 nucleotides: TGTGCCAGCAGTTTAAGCGGGAACACCGGGGAGCTGTTTTTT. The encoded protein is CASSLSGNTGELFF.